This TCR beta chain was captured in a study of post-analysis software for immune sequencing data. For the study at large: Both relapsing-remitting and secondary progressive multiple sclerosis featured among the disease courses, as did progressive-relapsing multiple sclerosis.

Unique-molecular-identifier-tagged TCR beta cDNA libraries were used. T cells numbering 1 to 10 million gave rise to 400,000 to 550,000 cDNA molecules. MiXCR was run by TCRdb on the PCR reads, yielding one entry per CDR3 protein. The sample carries roughly 570,000 distinct CDR3 sequences, under 40% recorded once. Study-wide results and limits: Those samples that were prepared in the same batch co-clustered strongly by F measure. In patients, about 5 TRBV segments were more frequent than in controls, with TRBV5-6, TRBV5-1 and TRBV20-1 among them. Versus controls, multiple sclerosis patients showed significantly lower diversity (normalized Chao1).

Germline CDR1 MGHRA, CDR2 YSYEKL. This CDR3 has 23 residues. V lost 0 bases to trimming and J lost 0 bases; unmatched junction nucleotides: 24. Of note for this clonotype: What it recognizes is unknown.

This clonotype originated in a girl younger than 18 with multiple sclerosis. The genes are TRBV4-1 and TRBJ1-1, with TRBD1 matching over 8 bases. Sequencing was done on a sample of blood. Here the CDR3 DNA reads TGCGCCAGCAGCCAAGATCGAATCCAGGGGGCATGGAAGCCTGGGATCATGAACACTGAAGCTTTCTTT. This encodes CASSQDRIQGAWKPGIMNTEAFF.